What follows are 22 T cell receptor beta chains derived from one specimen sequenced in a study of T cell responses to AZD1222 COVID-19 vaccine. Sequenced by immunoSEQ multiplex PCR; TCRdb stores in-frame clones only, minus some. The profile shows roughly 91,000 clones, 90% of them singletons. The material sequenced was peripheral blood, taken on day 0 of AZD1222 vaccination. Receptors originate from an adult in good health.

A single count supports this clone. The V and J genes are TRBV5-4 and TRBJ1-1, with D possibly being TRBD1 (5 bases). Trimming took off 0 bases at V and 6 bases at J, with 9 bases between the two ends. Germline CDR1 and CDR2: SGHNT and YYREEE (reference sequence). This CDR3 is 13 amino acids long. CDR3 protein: CASSLGGGAEAFF. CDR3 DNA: TGTGCCAGCAGCTTGGGTGGGGGGGCTGAAGCTTTCTTT.

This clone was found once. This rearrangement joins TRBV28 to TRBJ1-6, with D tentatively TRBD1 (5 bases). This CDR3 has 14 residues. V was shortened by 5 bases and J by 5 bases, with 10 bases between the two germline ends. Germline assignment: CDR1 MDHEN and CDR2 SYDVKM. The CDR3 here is CASSMGGDNSPLHF. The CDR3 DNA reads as TGTGCCAGCAGTATGGGGGGGGATAATTCACCCCTCCACTTT.

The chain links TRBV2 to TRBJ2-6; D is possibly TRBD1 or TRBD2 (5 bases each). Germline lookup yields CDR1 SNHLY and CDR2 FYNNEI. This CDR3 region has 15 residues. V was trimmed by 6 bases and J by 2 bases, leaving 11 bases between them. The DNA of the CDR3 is TGTGCCAGCAGAGAGGGACGAGCTGGGGCCAACGTCCTGACTTTC. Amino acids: CASREGRAGANVLTF.

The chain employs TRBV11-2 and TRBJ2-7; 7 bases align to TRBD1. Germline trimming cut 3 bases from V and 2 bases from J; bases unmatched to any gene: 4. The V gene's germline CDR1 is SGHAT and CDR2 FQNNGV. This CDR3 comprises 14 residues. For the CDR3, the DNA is TGTGCCAGCAGCTTGGACAGGCCTACCTACGAGCAGTACTTC. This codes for CASSLDRPTYEQYF.

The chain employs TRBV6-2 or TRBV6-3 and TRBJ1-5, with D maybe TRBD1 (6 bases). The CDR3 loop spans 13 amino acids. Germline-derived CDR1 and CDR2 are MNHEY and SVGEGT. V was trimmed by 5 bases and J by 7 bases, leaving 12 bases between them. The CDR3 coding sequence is TGTGCCAGCAGTACAGGGTTTTGGCAGCCCCAGCATTTT. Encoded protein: CASSTGFWQPQHF.

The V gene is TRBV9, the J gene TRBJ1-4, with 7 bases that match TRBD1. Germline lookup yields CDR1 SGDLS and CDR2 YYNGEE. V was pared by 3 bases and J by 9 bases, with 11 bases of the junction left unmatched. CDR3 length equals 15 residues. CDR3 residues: CASSAGGQSRQKLFF. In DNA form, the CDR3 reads TGTGCCAGCAGCGCGGGGGGACAGTCAAGGCAAAAACTGTTTTTT.

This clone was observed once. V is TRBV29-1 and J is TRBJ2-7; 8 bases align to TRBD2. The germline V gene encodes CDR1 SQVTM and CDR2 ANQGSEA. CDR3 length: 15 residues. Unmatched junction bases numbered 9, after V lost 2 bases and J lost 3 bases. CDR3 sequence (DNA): TGCAGCGTTGAAAAACAGGTTAGCGGGATCTACGAGCAGTACTTC. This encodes CSVEKQVSGIYEQYF.

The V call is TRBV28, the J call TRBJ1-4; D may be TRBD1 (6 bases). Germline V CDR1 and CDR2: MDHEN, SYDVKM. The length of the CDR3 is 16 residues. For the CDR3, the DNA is TGTGGCTGGGGGGCTCCCAAGGACGGGGGTAATGAAAAACTGTTTTTT. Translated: CGWGAPKDGGNEKLFF.

This CDR3 reads CASSLTGTGDHEQFF. Here the CDR3 DNA reads TGTGCCAGCAGCTTAACCGGGACAGGGGACCATGAGCAGTTCTTC. The genes are TRBV7-3 and TRBJ2-1, with 10 bases identical to TRBD1. This CDR3 region has 15 residues. Germline values: CDR1 SGHTA, CDR2 FQGTGA. Germline trimming cut 0 bases from V and 8 bases from J; bases unmatched to any gene: 4.

The CDR3 spells CASREGGSYYEQYF. The CDR3 DNA reads TGTGCCAGCAGGGAGGGGGGATCTTACTACGAGCAGTACTTC. The chain links TRBV6-5 to TRBJ2-7, with D tentatively TRBD1 or TRBD2 (6 bases each). Per the germline V gene, CDR1 is MNHEY and CDR2 is SVGAGI. The V end lost 6 bases, the J end lost 3 bases, and 15 bases lay between the germline ends. The CDR3 spans 14 residues.

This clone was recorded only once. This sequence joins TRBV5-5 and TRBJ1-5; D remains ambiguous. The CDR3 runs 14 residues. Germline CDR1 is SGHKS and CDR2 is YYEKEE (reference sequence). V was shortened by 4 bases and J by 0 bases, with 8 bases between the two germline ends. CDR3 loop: CASSPMHSNQPQHF. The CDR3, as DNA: TGTGCCAGCAGCCCCATGCATAGCAATCAGCCCCAGCATTTT.

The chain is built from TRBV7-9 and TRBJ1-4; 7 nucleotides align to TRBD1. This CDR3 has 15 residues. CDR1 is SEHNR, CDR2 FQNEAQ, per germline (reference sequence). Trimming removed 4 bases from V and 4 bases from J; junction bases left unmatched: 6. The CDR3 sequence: CASSSIRQGNEKLFF. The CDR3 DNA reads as TGTGCCAGCAGCTCGATCCGACAGGGTAATGAAAAACTGTTTTTT.

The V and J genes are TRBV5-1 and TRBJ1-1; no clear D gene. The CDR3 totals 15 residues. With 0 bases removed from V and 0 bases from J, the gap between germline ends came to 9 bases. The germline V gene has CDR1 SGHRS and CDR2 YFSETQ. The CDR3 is CASSLAAGMNTEAFF. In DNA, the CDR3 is TGCGCCAGCAGCTTGGCCGCGGGCATGAACACTGAAGCTTTCTTT.

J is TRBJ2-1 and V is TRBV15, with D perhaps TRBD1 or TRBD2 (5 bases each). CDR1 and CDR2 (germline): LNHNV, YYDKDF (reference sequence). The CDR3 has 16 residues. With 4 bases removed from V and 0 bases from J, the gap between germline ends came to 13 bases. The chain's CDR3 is CATSKGTTNSYNEQFF. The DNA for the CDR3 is TGTGCCACCAGCAAAGGGACCACCAACTCCTACAATGAGCAGTTCTTC.

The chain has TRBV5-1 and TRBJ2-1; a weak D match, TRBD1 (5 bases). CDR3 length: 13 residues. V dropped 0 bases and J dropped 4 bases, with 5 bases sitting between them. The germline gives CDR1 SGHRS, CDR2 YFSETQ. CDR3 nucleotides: TGCGCCAGCAGCTTGGACAGGTACAATGAGCAGTTCTTC. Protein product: CASSLDRYNEQFF.

The CDR3 spells CASSETGGAEAFF. In DNA form, the CDR3 reads TGTGCCAGCAGCGAGACGGGGGGAGCTGAAGCTTTCTTT. The chain joins TRBV11-2 to TRBJ1-1; D possibly corresponds to TRBD1 (5 bases). The CDR3 has 13 amino acids. The ends were cut back, 5 bases at V and 6 bases at J, with 13 bases in the middle. Germline lookup yields CDR1 SGHAT and CDR2 FQNNGV.

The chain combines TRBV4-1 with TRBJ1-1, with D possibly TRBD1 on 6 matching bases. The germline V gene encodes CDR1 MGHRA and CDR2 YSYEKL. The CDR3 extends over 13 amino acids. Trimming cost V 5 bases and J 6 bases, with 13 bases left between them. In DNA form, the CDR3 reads TGCGCCAGCAGCTCCCAGGGGAAGGCTGAAGCTTTCTTT. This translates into CASSSQGKAEAFF.

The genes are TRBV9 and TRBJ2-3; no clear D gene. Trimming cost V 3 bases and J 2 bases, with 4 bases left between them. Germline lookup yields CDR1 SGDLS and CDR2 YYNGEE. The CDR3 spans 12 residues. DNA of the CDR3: TGTGCCAGCAGCGCAAACACAGATACGCAGTATTTT. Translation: CASSANTDTQYF.

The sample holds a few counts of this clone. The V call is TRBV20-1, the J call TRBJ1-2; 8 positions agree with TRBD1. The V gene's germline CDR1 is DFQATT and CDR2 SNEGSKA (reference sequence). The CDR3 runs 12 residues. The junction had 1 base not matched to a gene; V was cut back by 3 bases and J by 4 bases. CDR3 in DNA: TGCAGTGCTAGTGACAGGGGCTATGGCTACACCTTC. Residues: CSASDRGYGYTF.

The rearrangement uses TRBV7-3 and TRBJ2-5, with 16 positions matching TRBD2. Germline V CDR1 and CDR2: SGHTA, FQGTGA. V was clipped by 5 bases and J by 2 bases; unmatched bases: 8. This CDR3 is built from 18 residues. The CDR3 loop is CASSQGTSGRALQETQYF. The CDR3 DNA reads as TGTGCCAGCAGCCAAGGGACTAGCGGGAGGGCCCTACAAGAGACCCAGTACTTC.

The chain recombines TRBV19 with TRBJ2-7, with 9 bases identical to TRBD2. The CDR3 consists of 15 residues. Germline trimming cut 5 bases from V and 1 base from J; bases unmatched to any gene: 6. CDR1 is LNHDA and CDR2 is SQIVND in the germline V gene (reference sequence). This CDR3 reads CASSPSGGPSYEQYF. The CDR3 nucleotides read TGTGCCAGTAGTCCCAGCGGGGGGCCTTCCTACGAGCAGTACTTC.

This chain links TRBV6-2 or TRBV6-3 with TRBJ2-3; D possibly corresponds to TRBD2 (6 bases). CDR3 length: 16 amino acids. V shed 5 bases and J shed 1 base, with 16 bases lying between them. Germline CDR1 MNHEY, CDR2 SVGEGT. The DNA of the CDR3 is TGTGCCAGCAGTCCCAGGGCGGGACGCGGCACAGATACGCAGTATTTT. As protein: CASSPRAGRGTDTQYF.